This TCR beta chain was documented in a study of blood T cell repertoires in COVID-19. Whole-study context: Spain, Italy and the United States supplied samples that represented acute and convalescent COVID-19.

This CDR3 region has 14 residues. V lost 4 bases and J lost 2; bases outside the gene matches: 5. CDR1 is SGHTA and CDR2 is FQGNSA in the germline V gene. In the original analysis: Reference gene primer amplification gave estimated nucleated cell counts. Generated by immunoSEQ multiplex PCR, the TCRdb table keeps only in-frame clones and is missing some. The D gene and trimming were derived from the DNA, and the V and J assignments and clone size from that table. The sample includes 90,000 or so clones, roughly 80% of them seen just once. The sequence was collected from a human donor in a cohort sampled during active COVID-19. Sequenced input: peripheral blood. The gene calls are TRBV7-2 and TRBJ2-7; 7 positions agree with TRBD1. This chain's CDR3 is CASSSAGGPYEQYF. The CDR3 DNA reads as TGTGCCAGCAGCTCCGCAGGGGGTCCCTACGAGCAGTACTTC.